One and the same sample provided the 22 T cell receptor beta chains below, sequenced in a study of T-cell memory formation after mild COVID-19. Each CDR3 protein gets one entry after TCRdb re-called the 5' RACE reads with MiXCR. Of a few hundred thousand distinct CDR3 sequences in the sample, 24% were seen once. The sequenced sample was PBMCs or a T cell subset sorted from them (not recorded which). Receptors originate from an adult woman who had mild COVID-19 (a few samples of this study predate the infection). Cell type and time point are not known.

This clonotype was detected only a few times. The V gene is TRBV21-1, the J gene TRBJ2-3; the D call TRBD2 from the table was never checked on the DNA. TRBV21-1 is shown as a pseudogene. The CDR3 length is 17 residues. CDR3 sequence reads: CASSKLESSGYTDTQYF. The CDR3 nucleotides read TGTGCCAGCAGCAAATTGGAATCTAGCGGGTACACAGATACGCAGTATTTT.

This chain joins TRBV4-1 and TRBJ2-4; D possibly corresponds to TRBD1 (6 bases). Germline V lookup: CDR1 MGHRA, CDR2 YSYEKL. The V end was cut by 0 bases, the J end by 2 bases, with 17 bases between. The CDR3 consists of 18 residues. The CDR3 loop is CASSQDWPYRVPKNIQYF. The DNA for the CDR3 is TGCGCCAGCAGCCAAGATTGGCCCTACAGGGTGCCCAAAAACATTCAGTACTTC.

The chain has TRBV7-3 and TRBJ1-2, with 8 bases lining up with TRBD1. Unmatched junction bases numbered 3, after V lost 3 bases and J lost 0 bases. The germline CDR1 and CDR2 sequences are SGHTA and FQGTGA. This CDR3 comprises 15 residues. This CDR3 is CASSFGQGANYGYTF. The CDR3 DNA reads TGTGCCAGCAGCTTCGGACAGGGAGCTAACTATGGCTACACCTTC.

V usage is TRBV10-3 and J usage is TRBJ2-3, with TRBD1 as a possible D gene (6 bases). Between the trimmed V and J ends, which lost 7 bases and 4 bases, there was a span of 21 bases. CDR3 length: 16 residues. The germline CDR1 and CDR2 sequences are ENHRY and SYGVKD. CDR3 sequence reads: CAINPRAGEDSDTQYF. Written as DNA, the CDR3 is TGTGCCATCAACCCCAGGGCAGGGGAAGACTCAGATACGCAGTATTTT.

The rearrangement joins TRBV12-3 or TRBV12-4 to TRBJ2-3; 7 positions match TRBD2. Germline trimming cut 6 bases from V and 4 bases from J; bases unmatched to any gene: 10. The CDR3 consists of 15 residues. The chain's CDR3 is CASRTSPLGADTQYF. The CDR3 DNA reads as TGTGCCAGCAGGACTAGCCCCTTGGGTGCAGATACGCAGTATTTT.

The rearrangement uses TRBV9 and TRBJ2-3; TRBD2 aligns across 9 bases. V dropped 0 bases and J dropped 2; count of bases not matched to a gene: 1. CDR1 is SGDLS and CDR2 is YYNGEE in the germline V gene. This CDR3 has 15 residues. The chain's CDR3 is CASSVGLADTDTQYF. CDR3 nucleotides: TGTGCCAGCAGCGTAGGACTAGCGGACACAGATACGCAGTATTTT.

The chain links TRBV12-3 or TRBV12-4 to TRBJ2-7; TRBD1 aligns across 7 bases. The CDR3 is 13 amino acids. V lost 5 bases, J lost 3 bases, and 4 bases stayed unmatched. The CDR3 here is CASSGQGVYEQYF. The CDR3 DNA is TGTGCCAGCAGTGGGCAGGGGGTCTACGAGCAGTACTTC.

The chain recombines TRBV20-1 with TRBJ2-1, with 8 bases lining up with TRBD2. Trimming removed 2 bases from V and 3 bases from J; junction bases left unmatched: 15. The CDR3 length is 18 residues. Per germline, CDR1 DFQATT and CDR2 SNEGSKA (reference sequence). The CDR3 DNA follows: TGCAGTGCTAGACACGGGGTAGCGGGACCCCTCGGCTACAATGAGCAGTTCTTC. This translates into CSARHGVAGPLGYNEQFF.

V gene TRBV20-1 combines with J gene TRBJ2-3, with a possible D match to TRBD2 (6 bases). The CDR3 is 14 residues long. Germline V gene lookup returns CDR1 DFQATT and CDR2 SNEGSKA (reference sequence). V was cut by 5 bases and J by 2 bases, with 14 bases left in between. CDR3 DNA sequence: TGCAGTGCTCGGGGACTCTTTCTCACAGATACGCAGTATTTT. This sequence encodes CSARGLFLTDTQYF.

V usage is TRBV5-1 and J usage is TRBJ2-6, with D unclear. Germline CDR1 is SGHRS and CDR2 is YFSETQ. V was cut by 5 bases and J by 0 bases, with 9 bases left in between. There are 15 residues in the CDR3. The CDR3 sequence is CASRTETSGANVLTF. CDR3 nucleotides: TGCGCCAGCAGGACGGAAACCTCTGGGGCCAACGTCCTGACTTTC.

This clonotype occurred a few times. The V gene is TRBV7-3, the J gene TRBJ1-1; D gene uncertain. Between the trimmed V and J ends, which lost 1 base and 0 bases, there was a span of 9 bases. The CDR3 covers 15 residues. Germline values: CDR1 SGHTA, CDR2 FQGTGA. CDR3 in amino acids: CASSLRPDLNTEAFF. The CDR3 DNA reads as TGTGCCAGCAGCTTAAGGCCAGACTTGAACACTGAAGCTTTCTTT.

This clonotype was observed a few times. The CDR3 DNA reads TGTGCCAGCAGCTTAATGGATGAGACCCAGTACTTC. Amino acid sequence: CASSLMDETQYF. V is TRBV7-9 and J is TRBJ2-5; D ambiguous. This CDR3 contains 12 residues. The V gene's germline CDR1 is SEHNR and CDR2 FQNEAQ (reference sequence). Trimming pared 2 bases from V and 5 bases from J, leaving 6 bases between.

The rearrangement joins TRBV10-2 to TRBJ2-7, with a possible D match to TRBD2 (5 bases). Deletions cut 6 bases from V and 7 bases from J, with 13 bases between. The CDR3 sequence is 12 residues long. Germline CDR1 is WSHSY and CDR2 is SAAADI. CDR3 loop: CASRPGPGEQYF. DNA for the CDR3: TGCGCCAGCAGGCCGGGCCCGGGGGAGCAGTACTTC.

The CDR3 is CAWSERTGSYGYTF. The CDR3 DNA sequence: TGTGCCTGGAGTGAAAGGACAGGAAGTTATGGCTACACCTTC. The chain joins TRBV30 to TRBJ1-2; 7 bases agree with TRBD1. CDR3 length: 14 residues. CDR1 GTSNPN and CDR2 SVGIG come from the germline V gene (reference sequence). Trimming took 1 base from V and 5 from J; bases not matched to a gene: 7.

This clonotype was detected a few times. The chain uses TRBV7-9 and TRBJ2-7; no reliable D call. V shed 2 bases and J shed 3 bases, with 8 bases lying between them. The CDR3 covers 13 residues. The germline V gene has CDR1 SEHNR and CDR2 FQNEAQ (reference sequence). CDR3 sequence: CASSLTWDYEQYF. For the CDR3, the DNA is TGTGCCAGCAGCTTAACCTGGGACTACGAGCAGTACTTC. The full variable domain, its missing parts supplied by reference TRBV7-9 and TRBJ2-7, is DTGVSQNPRHKITKRGQNVTFRCDPISEHNRLYWYRQTLGQGPEFLTYFQNEAQLEKSRLLSDRFSAERPKGSFSTLEIQRTEQGDSAMYLCASSLTWDYEQYFGPGTRLTVT.

CDR3 sequence (DNA): TGTGCCAGCAGTTTAGACACTAGCGGGCTTTACAATGAGCAGTTCTTC. Its protein is CASSLDTSGLYNEQFF. J is TRBJ2-1 and V is TRBV12-3 or TRBV12-4; 9 nucleotides line up with TRBD2. The V segment lost 1 base and the J segment 4 bases; nucleotides outside the gene matches: 5. This CDR3 contains 16 residues.

The gene calls are TRBV18 and TRBJ2-1; either TRBD1 or TRBD2 may fit D (5 bases each). The V end lost 2 bases, the J end lost 4 bases, and 15 bases lay between the germline ends. The CDR3 sequence is 16 residues long. Germline V gene sequence: CDR1 KGHSH, CDR2 LQKENI. The CDR3 loop is CASSPDTGRGYNEQFF. CDR3 DNA sequence: TGTGCCAGCTCACCAGACACGGGGCGAGGGTACAATGAGCAGTTCTTC.

This chain joins TRBV29-1 and TRBJ1-2, with D possibly TRBD1 on 6 matching bases. The CDR3 length is 14 residues. Germline CDR1 SQVTM, CDR2 ANQGSEA. Between the trimmed V and J ends, which lost 4 bases and 4 bases, there was a span of 16 bases. In DNA, the CDR3 is TGCAGCGTTGTTAGGGACAATTCCCTCTATGGCTACACCTTC. It encodes CSVVRDNSLYGYTF.

J is TRBJ2-1 and V is TRBV5-1, with 7 bases identical to TRBD1. Per germline, CDR1 SGHRS and CDR2 YFSETQ. The CDR3 is 18 amino acids. Trimming removed 4 bases from V and 2 bases from J; junction bases left unmatched: 15. As DNA, the CDR3 is TGCGCCAGCAGCACCGGTTATTCTACAGGGGATCCCTACAATGAGCAGTTCTTC. This encodes CASSTGYSTGDPYNEQFF.

The V call is TRBV20-1, the J call TRBJ1-5; D call uncertain. This CDR3 has 12 amino acids. V lost 1 base to trimming and J lost 4 bases, with 5 bases between them. Germline assignment: CDR1 DFQATT and CDR2 SNEGSKA (reference sequence). CDR3 region: CSARVANQPQHF. In nucleotides, the CDR3 is TGCAGTGCTAGAGTGGCGAATCAGCCCCAGCATTTT.

There are a few counts of this clonotype. The V and J genes are TRBV24-1 and TRBJ2-2; the D gene is possibly TRBD2 (7 bases). With 0 bases removed from V and 7 bases from J, the gap between germline ends came to 11 bases. Germline V gene sequence: CDR1 KGHDR, CDR2 SFDVKD. CDR3 size: 15 residues. The DNA of the CDR3 is TGTGCCACCAGTGATTTGGGCGGGGGCGACGGGGAGCTGTTTTTT. It is translated as CATSDLGGGDGELFF.

V and J are TRBV4-1 and TRBJ1-1; D uncertain. Germline V gene lookup returns CDR1 MGHRA and CDR2 YSYEKL. The CDR3 is made up of 15 amino acids. Trimming left V 0 bases short and J 0 bases short, with 8 bases between. CDR3 region: CASSQDAQLNTEAFF. As DNA, the CDR3 is TGCGCCAGCAGCCAAGATGCACAGCTGAACACTGAAGCTTTCTTT.